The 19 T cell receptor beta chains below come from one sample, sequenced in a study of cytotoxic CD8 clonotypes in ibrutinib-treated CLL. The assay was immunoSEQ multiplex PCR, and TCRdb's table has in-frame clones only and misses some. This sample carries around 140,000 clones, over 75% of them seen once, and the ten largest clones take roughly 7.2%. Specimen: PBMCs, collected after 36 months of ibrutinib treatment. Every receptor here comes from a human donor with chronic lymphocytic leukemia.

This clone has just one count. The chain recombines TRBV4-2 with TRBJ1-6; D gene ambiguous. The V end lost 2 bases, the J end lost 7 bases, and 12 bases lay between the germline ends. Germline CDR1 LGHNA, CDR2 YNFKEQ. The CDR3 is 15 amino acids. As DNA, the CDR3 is TGTGCCAGCAGCCAACACGTGATGGAGAATTCACCCCTCCACTTT. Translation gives CASSQHVMENSPLHF.

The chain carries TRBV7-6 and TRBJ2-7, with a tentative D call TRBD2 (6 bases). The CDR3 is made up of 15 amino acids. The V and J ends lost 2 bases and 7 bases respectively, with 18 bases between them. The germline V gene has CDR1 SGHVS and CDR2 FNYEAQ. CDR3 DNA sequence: TGTGCCAGCAGCTTATTGGGCAGGGACTGGGGTGAGCAGTACTTC. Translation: CASSLLGRDWGEQYF.

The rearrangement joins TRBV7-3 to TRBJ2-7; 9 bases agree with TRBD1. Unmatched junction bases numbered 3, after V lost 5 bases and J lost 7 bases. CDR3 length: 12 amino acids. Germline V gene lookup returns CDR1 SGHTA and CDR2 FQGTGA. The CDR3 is CASSPTGGEQYF. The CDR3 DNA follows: TGTGCCAGCAGCCCGACAGGGGGAGAGCAGTACTTC.

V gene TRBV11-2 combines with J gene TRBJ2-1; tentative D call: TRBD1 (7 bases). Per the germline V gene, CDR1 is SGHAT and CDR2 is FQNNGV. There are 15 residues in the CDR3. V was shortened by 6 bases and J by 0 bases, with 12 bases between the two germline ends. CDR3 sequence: CASSRGDSSYNEQFF. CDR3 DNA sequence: TGTGCCAGCAGTCGCGGGGACAGCTCCTACAATGAGCAGTTCTTC.

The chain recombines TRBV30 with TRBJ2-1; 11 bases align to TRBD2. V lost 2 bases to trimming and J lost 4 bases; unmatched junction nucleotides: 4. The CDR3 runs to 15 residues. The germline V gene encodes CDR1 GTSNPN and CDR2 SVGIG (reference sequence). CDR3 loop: CAWSLAGGGYNEQFF. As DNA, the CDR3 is TGTGCCTGGAGTCTAGCGGGGGGAGGTTACAATGAGCAGTTCTTC.

The CDR3 nucleotides are TGTGCCAGCAGTCCGATAGGGGGGGACCAAGAGACCCAGTACTTC. It translates to CASSPIGGDQETQYF. The chain couples TRBV28 to TRBJ2-5, with D possibly TRBD2 on 7 matching bases. The germline V gene has CDR1 MDHEN and CDR2 SYDVKM. The ends were cut back, 5 bases at V and 0 bases at J, with 13 bases in the middle. This CDR3 has 15 amino acids.

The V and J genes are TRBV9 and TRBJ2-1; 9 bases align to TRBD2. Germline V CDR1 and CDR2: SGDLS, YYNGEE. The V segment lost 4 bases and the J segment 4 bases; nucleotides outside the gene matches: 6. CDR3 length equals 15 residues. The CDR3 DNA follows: TGTGCCAGCAGCACGACTAGCGGCCAGTACAATGAGCAGTTCTTC. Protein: CASSTTSGQYNEQFF.

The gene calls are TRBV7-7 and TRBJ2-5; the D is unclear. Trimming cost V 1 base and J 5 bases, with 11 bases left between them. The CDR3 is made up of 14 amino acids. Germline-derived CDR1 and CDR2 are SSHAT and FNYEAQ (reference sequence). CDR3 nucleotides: TGTGCCAGCAGCTTAGGCCCTGGGGTTGAGACCCAGTACTTC. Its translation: CASSLGPGVETQYF.

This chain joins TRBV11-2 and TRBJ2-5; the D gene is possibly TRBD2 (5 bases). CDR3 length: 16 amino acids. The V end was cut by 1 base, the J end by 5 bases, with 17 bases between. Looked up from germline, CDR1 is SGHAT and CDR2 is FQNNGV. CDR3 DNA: TGTGCCAGCAGCTTAGGTTGGACTCGCAAACACGAGACCCAGTACTTC. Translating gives CASSLGWTRKHETQYF.

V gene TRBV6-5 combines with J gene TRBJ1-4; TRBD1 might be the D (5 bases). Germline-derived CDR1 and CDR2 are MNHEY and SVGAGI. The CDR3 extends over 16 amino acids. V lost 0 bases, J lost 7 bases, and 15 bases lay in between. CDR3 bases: TGTGCCAGCAGTTACTCGATCGGGGGGGAAGGTGAAAAACTGTTTTTT. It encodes CASSYSIGGEGEKLFF.

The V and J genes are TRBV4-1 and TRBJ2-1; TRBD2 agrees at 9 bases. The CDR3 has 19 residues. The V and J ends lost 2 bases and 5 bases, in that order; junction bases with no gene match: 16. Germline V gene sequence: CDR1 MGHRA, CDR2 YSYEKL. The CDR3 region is CASSQLVSGRSRVNNEQFF. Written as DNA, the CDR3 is TGCGCCAGCAGCCAATTAGTCAGCGGGAGGTCACGCGTCAACAATGAGCAGTTCTTC.

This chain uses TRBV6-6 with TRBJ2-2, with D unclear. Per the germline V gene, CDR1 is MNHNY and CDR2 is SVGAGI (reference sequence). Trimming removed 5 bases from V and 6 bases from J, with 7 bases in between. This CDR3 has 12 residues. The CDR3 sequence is CASSTLSGELFF. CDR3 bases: TGTGCCAGCAGTACCCTTTCCGGGGAGCTGTTTTTT.

DNA of the CDR3: TGTGCCTGGAGTGGGGGGACAGGGAAAGAGACCCAGTACTTC. It translates to CAWSGGTGKETQYF. The chain couples TRBV30 to TRBJ2-5, with 9 positions matching TRBD1. Germline CDR1 reads GTSNPN; CDR2 reads SVGIG (reference sequence). V lost 1 base, J lost 3 bases, and 3 bases stayed unmatched. This CDR3 contains 14 residues.

CDR3 region: CASSLTGLYGYTF. Written as DNA, the CDR3 is TGTGCCAGCAGTTTAACAGGGCTTTATGGCTACACCTTC. V gene TRBV27 combines with J gene TRBJ1-2, with D tentatively TRBD1 (6 bases). V was shortened by 2 bases and J by 5 bases, with 9 bases between the two germline ends. This CDR3 has 13 amino acids. Germline assignment: CDR1 MNHEY and CDR2 SMNVEV (reference sequence).

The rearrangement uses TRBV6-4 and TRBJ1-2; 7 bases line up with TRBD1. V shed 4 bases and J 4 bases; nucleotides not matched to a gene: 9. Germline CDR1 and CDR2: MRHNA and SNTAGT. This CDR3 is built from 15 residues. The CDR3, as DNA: TGTGCCAGCAGTGTGGAGACAGGGAGCATCTATGGCTACACCTTC. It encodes CASSVETGSIYGYTF.

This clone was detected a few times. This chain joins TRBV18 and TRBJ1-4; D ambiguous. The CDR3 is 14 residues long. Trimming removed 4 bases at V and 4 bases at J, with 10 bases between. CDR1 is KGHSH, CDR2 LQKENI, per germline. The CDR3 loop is CASSRSSINEKLFF. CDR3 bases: TGTGCCAGCTCACGCAGCAGTATTAATGAAAAACTGTTTTTT.

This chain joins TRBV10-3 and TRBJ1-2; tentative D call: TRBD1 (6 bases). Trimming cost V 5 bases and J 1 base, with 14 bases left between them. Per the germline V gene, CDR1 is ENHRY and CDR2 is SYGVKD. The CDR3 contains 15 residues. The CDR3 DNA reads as TGTGCCATCAGTTTGGACAGCCGTGATAACTATGGCTACACCTTC. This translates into CAISLDSRDNYGYTF.

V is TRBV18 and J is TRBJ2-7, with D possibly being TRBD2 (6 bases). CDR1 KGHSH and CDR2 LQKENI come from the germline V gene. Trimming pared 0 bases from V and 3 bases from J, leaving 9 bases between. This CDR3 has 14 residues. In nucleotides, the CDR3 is TGTGCCAGCTCACCACCAGCGGGTCTCTACGAGCAGTACTTC. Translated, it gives CASSPPAGLYEQYF.

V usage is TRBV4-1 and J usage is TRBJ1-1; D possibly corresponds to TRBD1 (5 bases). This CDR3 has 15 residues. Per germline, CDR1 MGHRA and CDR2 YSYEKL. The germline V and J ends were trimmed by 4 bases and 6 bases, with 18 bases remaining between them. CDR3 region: CASSPMGEGSAEAFF. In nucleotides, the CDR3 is TGCGCCAGCAGCCCCATGGGGGAAGGATCCGCTGAAGCTTTCTTT.